These T cell receptor beta chains were read from a single sample in a study of blood T cell repertoires in COVID-19. Some clones are missing from TCRdb's copy, which holds only in-frame ones; the method was immunoSEQ multiplex PCR. The sample holds around 160,000 clones, around 83% seen once. The sequencing sample was made of PBMCs or T cells enriched from blood (not recorded which). The receptors stem from a woman aged 50 to 60 who had been exposed to COVID-19. Each CDR3 is given with its conserved first and last residue. D genes are given only for firm matches. Size tells how often a clone was seen (once, few, many) or the class of an expanded clone, and some rows leave it out.

clone size: .
D gene: TRBD1
J gene: TRBJ2-2
V gene: TRBV4-3
CDR3 DNA: TGCGCCAGCAGCCGCCTCACAGGGGTGGCCGGGGAGCTGTTTTTT
CDR3 protein: CASSRLTGVAGELFF

clone size: few
D gene: .
J gene: TRBJ2-3
V gene: TRBV6-6
CDR3 DNA: TGTGCCAGCAGTTATGGACGGGGAGATACGCAGTATTTT
CDR3 protein: CASSYGRGDTQYF

clone size: .
D gene: .
J gene: TRBJ1-4
V gene: TRBV2
CDR3 DNA: TGTGCCAGCAACTACGAAAAACTGTTTTTT
CDR3 protein: CASNYEKLFF

clone size: .
D gene: .
J gene: TRBJ1-1
V gene: TRBV29-1
CDR3 DNA: TGCAGCGTTGGGGGCCCGCGGTCGGACACTGAAGCTTTCTTT
CDR3 protein: CSVGGPRSDTEAFF

clone size: .
D gene: .
J gene: TRBJ1-1
V gene: TRBV18
CDR3 DNA: TGTGCCAGCTCACCACGGCCATTCGACTCGGGGGGGAACACTGAAGCTTTCTTT
CDR3 protein: CASSPRPFDSGGNTEAFF

clone size: .
D gene: TRBD2
J gene: TRBJ2-1
V gene: TRBV19
CDR3 DNA: TGTGCCAGTACCTCCGGCCTAGCGGGAAACCTAAGGCATGAGCAGTTCTTC
CDR3 protein: CASTSGLAGNLRHEQFF

clone size: .
D gene: TRBD2
J gene: TRBJ2-6
V gene: TRBV9
CDR3 DNA: TGTGCCAGCAGCAAAAGACTAGCGGGGGTTGGGGCCAACGTCCTGACTTTC
CDR3 protein: CASSKRLAGVGANVLTF

clone size: .
D gene: .
J gene: TRBJ2-7
V gene: TRBV6-6
CDR3 DNA: TGTGCCAGCAGCCCCGGGACTTTAGCCTACGAGCAGTACTTC
CDR3 protein: CASSPGTLAYEQYF

clone size: .
D gene: TRBD2
J gene: TRBJ2-1
V gene: TRBV10-1
CDR3 DNA: TGCGCCAGCAGTGAAGCTAGCGGGAGGGCCGGTGAGCAGTTCTTC
CDR3 protein: CASSEASGRAGEQFF

clone size: .
D gene: TRBD2
J gene: TRBJ2-7
V gene: TRBV11-2
CDR3 DNA: TGTGCCAGCAGCTTAATTACGTCCCCCGGGACTAGCGCCGAGCAGTACTTC
CDR3 protein: CASSLITSPGTSAEQYF

clone size: .
D gene: TRBD2
J gene: TRBJ2-7
V gene: TRBV11-2
CDR3 DNA: TGTGCCAGCAGCTCTCGCGGCAGCGGGAGGCCCCAGCAGTACTTC
CDR3 protein: CASSSRGSGRPQQYF

clone size: .
D gene: .
J gene: TRBJ2-7
V gene: TRBV10-1
CDR3 DNA: TGCGCCAGCAGTGAGTCGAAAGGGGTCCAATACTACGAGCAGTACTTC
CDR3 protein: CASSESKGVQYYEQYF

clone size: .
D gene: TRBD2
J gene: TRBJ2-1
V gene: TRBV2
CDR3 DNA: TGTGCCAGCAGTGTTCTAGCGGGGTCTTACAATGAGCAGTTCTTC
CDR3 protein: CASSVLAGSYNEQFF

clone size: .
D gene: TRBD2
J gene: TRBJ2-3
V gene: TRBV3-1/TRBV3-2
CDR3 DNA: TGTGCCAGCAGCCAAGCGGGGGGGGGAGATACGCAGTATTTT
CDR3 protein: CASSQAGGGDTQYF

clone size: .
D gene: TRBD2
J gene: TRBJ2-7
V gene: TRBV30
CDR3 DNA: TGTGCCTGGAACCTCGGGGGGATCAGCTCCTACGAGCAGTACTTC
CDR3 protein: CAWNLGGISSYEQYF

clone size: .
D gene: TRBD2
J gene: TRBJ2-3
V gene: TRBV7-2
CDR3 DNA: TGTGCCAGCAGCTTCAAACTAGCGGGAGGTGTCCGAAGCACAGATACGCAGTATTTT
CDR3 protein: CASSFKLAGGVRSTDTQYF

clone size: .
D gene: .
J gene: TRBJ1-1
V gene: TRBV21-1
CDR3 DNA: TGTGCCAGCAGCAAGGGACACCCGAACACTGAAGCTTTCTTT
CDR3 protein: CASSKGHPNTEAFF

clone size: .
D gene: .
J gene: TRBJ2-6
V gene: TRBV19
CDR3 DNA: TGTGCCAGTAGAGGTTTAAGGGAACAGGGTAAGGGTCTCTCTGGGGCCAACGTCCTGACTTTC
CDR3 protein: CASRGLREQGKGLSGANVLTF

clone size: .
D gene: .
J gene: TRBJ1-4
V gene: TRBV11-1
CDR3 DNA: TGTGCCAGCAGCTTGGGGAGCAAGGCAACTAATGAAAAACTGTTTTTT
CDR3 protein: CASSLGSKATNEKLFF

clone size: .
D gene: .
J gene: TRBJ1-5
V gene: TRBV20-1
CDR3 DNA: TGCAGTGCTAGTTCCCCGCAGGGTAGGCAGGGGCCCCAGCATTTT
CDR3 protein: CSASSPQGRQGPQHF

clone size: .
D gene: TRBD1
J gene: TRBJ1-5
V gene: TRBV6-2/TRBV6-3
CDR3 DNA: TGTGCCAGCAGTTACCGGGACAGGTGGACCCCCCTAGGGTTTTCCCAGCATTTT
CDR3 protein: CASSYRDRWTPLGFSQHF

clone size: .
D gene: .
J gene: TRBJ1-6
V gene: TRBV6-6
CDR3 DNA: TGTGCCAGCAAAAACCCCCAGGATGGTAATTCACCCCTCCACTTT
CDR3 protein: CASKNPQDGNSPLHF

clone size: .
D gene: TRBD2
J gene: TRBJ2-2
V gene: TRBV7-9
CDR3 DNA: TGTGCCAGCAGCCCACGAGCGGGGGGCACCGGGGAGCTGTTTTTT
CDR3 protein: CASSPRAGGTGELFF

clone size: .
D gene: .
J gene: TRBJ2-1
V gene: TRBV7-3
CDR3 DNA: TGTGCCAGCAGCCCCAATCGGGTCCCGTCGGGTGAGCAGTTCTTC
CDR3 protein: CASSPNRVPSGEQFF

clone size: .
D gene: .
J gene: TRBJ1-3
V gene: TRBV3-1/TRBV3-2
CDR3 DNA: TGTGCCAGCAGCCACCAAGGAAACACCATATATTTT
CDR3 protein: CASSHQGNTIYF

clone size: .
D gene: .
J gene: TRBJ2-5
V gene: TRBV5-1
CDR3 DNA: TGCGCCAGCAGCTCAGGGCCTCAAGAGACCCAGTACTTC
CDR3 protein: CASSSGPQETQYF

clone size: .
D gene: .
J gene: TRBJ1-2
V gene: TRBV19
CDR3 DNA: TGTGCCAGTAGGACATTTTATGGCTACACCTTC
CDR3 protein: CASRTFYGYTF

clone size: .
D gene: TRBD2
J gene: TRBJ2-5
V gene: TRBV5-1
CDR3 DNA: TGCGCCAGCAGCTTGCTGCTAGCGGGGTCAGGAGAGACCCAGTACTTC
CDR3 protein: CASSLLLAGSGETQYF

clone size: .
D gene: .
J gene: TRBJ2-7
V gene: TRBV6-6
CDR3 DNA: TGTGCCAGCAAGGATCAGGGGGGAATCCACGAGCAGTACTTC
CDR3 protein: CASKDQGGIHEQYF

clone size: .
D gene: TRBD2
J gene: TRBJ2-7
V gene: TRBV4-2
CDR3 DNA: TGTGCCAGCAGCCAAGACAGGGCGGGAGGGTCCTACGAGCAGTACTTC
CDR3 protein: CASSQDRAGGSYEQYF

clone size: .
D gene: TRBD1
J gene: TRBJ1-5
V gene: TRBV19
CDR3 DNA: TGTGCCAGTAGTACGCCAGGGGGCCATAGCAATCAGCCCCAGCATTTT
CDR3 protein: CASSTPGGHSNQPQHF

clone size: .
D gene: TRBD1
J gene: TRBJ2-4
V gene: TRBV5-6
CDR3 DNA: TGTGCCAGCAGCCTCGACAGGGTTATAGCCAAAAACATTCAGTACTTC
CDR3 protein: CASSLDRVIAKNIQYF

clone size: .
D gene: .
J gene: TRBJ2-3
V gene: TRBV5-1
CDR3 DNA: TGCGCCAGCAGCGATCGACAGGTACCCAGCACAGATACGCAGTATTTT
CDR3 protein: CASSDRQVPSTDTQYF

clone size: once
D gene: .
J gene: TRBJ2-1
V gene: TRBV29-1
CDR3 DNA: TGCAGCGTGACCTACCACAGGATCTACTCCTACAATGAGCAGTTCTTC
CDR3 protein: CSVTYHRIYSYNEQFF

clone size: few
D gene: .
J gene: TRBJ2-1
V gene: TRBV7-7
CDR3 DNA: TGTGCTAGCAGCTTAGCCGAGGGAAGGAATGAGCAGTTCTTC
CDR3 protein: CASSLAEGRNEQFF

clone size: .
D gene: .
J gene: TRBJ2-2
V gene: TRBV7-2
CDR3 DNA: TGTGCCAGCAGCTCTGGCCCCACCGGGGAGCTGTTTTTT
CDR3 protein: CASSSGPTGELFF

clone size: .
D gene: TRBD2
J gene: TRBJ2-3
V gene: TRBV6-2/TRBV6-3
CDR3 DNA: TGTGCCAGCAGTTACCCACCGGGTAGCGGGGCAACCCCTAGCACAGATACGCAGTATTTT
CDR3 protein: CASSYPPGSGATPSTDTQYF

clone size: .
D gene: TRBD1
J gene: TRBJ2-7
V gene: TRBV5-6
CDR3 DNA: TGTGCCAGCAGCATCCTTCTACCGGGACAGGGGGGTTACGAGCAGTACTTC
CDR3 protein: CASSILLPGQGGYEQYF

clone size: .
D gene: .
J gene: TRBJ1-2
V gene: TRBV10-3
CDR3 DNA: TGTCTCAGGCGCTATGGCTACACCTTC
CDR3 protein: CLRRYGYTF

clone size: many
D gene: TRBD1
J gene: TRBJ1-1
V gene: TRBV7-3
CDR3 DNA: TGTGCCAGCAGCCCGACAGGGGACACTGAAGCTTTCTTT
CDR3 protein: CASSPTGDTEAFF